Only a few counts were recorded for the clone carrying this T cell receptor (beta chain). What it binds is not known. This entry is derived from a study of T-cell memory formation after mild COVID-19. Study information: The two donors had largely donor-specific TCR clusters.

CDR3 length: 13 amino acids. Trimming stripped 5 bases from V and 4 bases from J, with 13 bases between. The germline CDR1 and CDR2 sequences are DFQATT and SNEGSKA (reference sequence). Study findings and constraints: The SARS-CoV-2 specificity of second-wave clones reaching peak at day 37 remained unverified.

TCRdb recomputed calls from the 5' RACE reads with MiXCR, one row per CDR3 protein. The sample shows approximately 270,000 distinct CDR3 sequences, around 16% of them seen only once. The V gene is TRBV20-1, the J gene TRBJ2-3, with D possibly TRBD2 on 6 matching bases. The TCR originated in a man younger than 35 who had mild COVID-19 (a few samples of this study predate the infection). Cell type and time point are not known. The sample comprised PBMCs or a T cell subset sorted from them (not recorded which). The CDR3 DNA reads TGCAGTGCTTACGGGGGAAATCCAGATACGCAGTATTTT. This gives the protein CSAYGGNPDTQYF.